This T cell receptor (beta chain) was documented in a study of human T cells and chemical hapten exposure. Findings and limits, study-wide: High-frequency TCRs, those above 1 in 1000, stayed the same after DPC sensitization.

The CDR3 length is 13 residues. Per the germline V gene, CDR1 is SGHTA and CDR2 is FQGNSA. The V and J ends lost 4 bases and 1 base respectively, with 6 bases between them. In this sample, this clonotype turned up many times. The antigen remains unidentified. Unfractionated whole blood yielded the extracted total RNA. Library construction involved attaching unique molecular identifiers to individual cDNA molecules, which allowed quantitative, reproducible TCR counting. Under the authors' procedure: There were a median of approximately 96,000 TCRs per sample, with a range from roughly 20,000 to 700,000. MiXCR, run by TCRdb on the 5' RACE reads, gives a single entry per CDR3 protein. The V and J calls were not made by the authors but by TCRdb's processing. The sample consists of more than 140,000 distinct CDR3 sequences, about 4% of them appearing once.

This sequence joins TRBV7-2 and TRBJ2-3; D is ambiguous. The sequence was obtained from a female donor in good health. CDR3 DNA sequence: TGTGCCAGCAGCTCCCTACGCACAGATACGCAGTATTTT. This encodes CASSSLRTDTQYF.